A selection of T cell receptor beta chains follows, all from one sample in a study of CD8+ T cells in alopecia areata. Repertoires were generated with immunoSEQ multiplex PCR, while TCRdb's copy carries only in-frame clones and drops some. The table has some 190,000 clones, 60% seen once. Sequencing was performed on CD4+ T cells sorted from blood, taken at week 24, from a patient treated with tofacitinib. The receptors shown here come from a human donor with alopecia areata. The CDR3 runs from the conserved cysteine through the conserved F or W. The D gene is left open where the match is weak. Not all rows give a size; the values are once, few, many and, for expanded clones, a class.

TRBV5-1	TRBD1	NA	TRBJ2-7	TGCGCCAGCAGCCCGGACAGGGGCGAGCAGTACTTC	CASSPDRGEQYF
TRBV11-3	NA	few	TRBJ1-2	TGTGCCAGCAGCTTAGATCGAGTCTATGGCTACACCTTC	CASSLDRVYGYTF
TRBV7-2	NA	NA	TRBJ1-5	TGTGCCAGCAGCTTAGAGGGCTTTAACCAGCCCCAGCATTTT	CASSLEGFNQPQHF
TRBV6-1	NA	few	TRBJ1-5	TGTGCCAGCAAAGGAGCTTACAATAGCAATCAGCCCCAGCATTTT	CASKGAYNSNQPQHF
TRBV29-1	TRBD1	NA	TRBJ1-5	TGCAGCGTTGGAGGACAGGGCGGTCAGCCCCAGCATTTT	CSVGGQGGQPQHF
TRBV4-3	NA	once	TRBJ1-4	TGCGCCAGCAGCCGGGGACACAGTAATGAAAAACTGTTTTTT	CASSRGHSNEKLFF
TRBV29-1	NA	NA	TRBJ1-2	TGCAGCGTCATGACAGACTATGGCTACACCTTC	CSVMTDYGYTF
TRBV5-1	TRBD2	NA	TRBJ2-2	TGCGCCAGCAGCTCCGGGGGGGCCGGAACCGGGGAGCTGTTTTTT	CASSSGGAGTGELFF
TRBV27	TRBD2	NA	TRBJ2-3	TGTGCCAGCTCCTCGCTCGGGACTAGTTCAGATACGCAGTATTTT	CASSSLGTSSDTQYF
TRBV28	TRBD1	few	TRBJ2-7	TGTGCCAGCGGGGACAGGGTGTGGGAGCAGTACTTC	CASGDRVWEQYF
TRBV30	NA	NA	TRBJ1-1	TGTGCCTGGAGTGTACCTACTGAAGCTTTCTTT	CAWSVPTEAFF
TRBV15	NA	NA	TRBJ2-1	TGTGCCACCAGCAGAGATCTAGGAAATGAGCAGTTCTTC	CATSRDLGNEQFF
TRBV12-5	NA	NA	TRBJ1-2	TGTGCTAGTGGCGGGCGTGGGGGAGTCGACTATGGCTACACCTTC	CASGGRGGVDYGYTF
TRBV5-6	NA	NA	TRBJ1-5	TGTGCCAGCAGCTCTTGGAGCTACCTTAGCAATCAGCCCCAGCATTTT	CASSSWSYLSNQPQHF
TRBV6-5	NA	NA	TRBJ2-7	TGTGCCAGCAGTTACGGTGCGCAGGCAACCTACGAGCAGTACTTC	CASSYGAQATYEQYF
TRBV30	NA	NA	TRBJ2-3	TGTGCCTTGAGGGGGGCGAACACAGATACGCAGTATTTT	CALRGANTDTQYF
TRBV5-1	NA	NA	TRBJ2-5	TGCGCCAGCAGCCCCCTAGCAAGAGGGCGGCGAGGAGAGACCCAGTACTTC	CASSPLARGRRGETQYF
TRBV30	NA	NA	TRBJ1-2	TGTGCCTGGGCTTGGACCTATGGCTACACCTTC	CAWAWTYGYTF
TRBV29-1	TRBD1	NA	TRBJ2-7	TGCAGCGTTGAAAGGGACAGGGGCTACGAGCAGTACTTC	CSVERDRGYEQYF
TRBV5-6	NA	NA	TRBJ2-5	TGTGCCAGCAGCTGGACAGCGCAAGAGACCCAGTACTTC	CASSWTAQETQYF
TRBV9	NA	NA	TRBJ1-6	TGTGCCAGCAGCCCACGTTTAACAGGCGGGAATTCACCCCTCCACTTT	CASSPRLTGGNSPLHF
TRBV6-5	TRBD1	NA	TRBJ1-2	TGTGCCAGCAGTTACCGGGACAGGTCAGCTGGCTACACCTTC	CASSYRDRSAGYTF
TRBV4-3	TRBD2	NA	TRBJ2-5	TGCGCCAGCAGCCGCAGACACTCTAGCGGGGAGACCCAGTACTTC	CASSRRHSSGETQYF
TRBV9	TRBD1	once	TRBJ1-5	TGTGCCAGCAGCCGAGGTGGGGGACAGGGGACGAATCAGCCCCAGCATTTT	CASSRGGGQGTNQPQHF
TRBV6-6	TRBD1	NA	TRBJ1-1	TGTGCCAGCAGTCGGACAGGGGACACTGAAGCTTTCTTT	CASSRTGDTEAFF
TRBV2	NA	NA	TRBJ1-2	TGTGCCAGCAGTGACTCCACTGGGAGGGGCCGCTACACCTTC	CASSDSTGRGRYTF
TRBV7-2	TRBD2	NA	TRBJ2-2	TGTGCCAGCAGCGCGACTAGCGGGGGGTGGACCGGGGAGCTGTTTTTT	CASSATSGGWTGELFF
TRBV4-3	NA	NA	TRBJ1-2	TGCGCCAGCAGCCAAGATGGCCGGGCCGAATTTTACTATGGCTACACCTTC	CASSQDGRAEFYYGYTF
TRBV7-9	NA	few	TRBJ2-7	TGTGCCAGCAGCTTAGAGGGAAGTCTAACCTACGAGCAGTACTTC	CASSLEGSLTYEQYF
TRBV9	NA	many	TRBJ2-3	TGTGCCAGCAGCGTAGAAGGGGTAGATACGCAGTATTTT	CASSVEGVDTQYF
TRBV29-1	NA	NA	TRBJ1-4	TGCAGCGTTCGGGGAAGGGGTGAAAAACTGTTTTTT	CSVRGRGEKLFF
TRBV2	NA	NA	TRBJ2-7	TGTGCCAGCAGTGAAGGAGTTGTCTACGAGCAGTACTTC	CASSEGVVYEQYF
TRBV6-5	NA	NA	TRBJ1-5	TGTGCCAGCGGGAGGGTTGGCAATCAGCCCCAGCATTTT	CASGRVGNQPQHF
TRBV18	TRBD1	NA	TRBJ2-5	TGTGCCAGCTCACCGGGACAGGGATTGAAGACCCAGTACTTC	CASSPGQGLKTQYF
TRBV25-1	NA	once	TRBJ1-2	TGTGCCAGCAGTGGAAGGAATGGCTACACCTTC	CASSGRNGYTF